This T cell receptor (beta chain) comes out of a study of radiation and T cells in renal cell carcinoma. Study-wide points: Compared with controls, irradiated tumors had more, larger dominant CDR3 motifs. Top 100 clonotypes averaged about 50% in irradiated versus about 40% in nephrectomy-only tumors.

Concerning this clone: The target antigen is unknown.

Treatment described: treatment-naive control, cytoreductive nephrectomy. Control samples are tumors resected by cytoreductive nephrectomy without prior radiation. Controls included a handful of female and eleven to twelve male donors, resected 2011 to 2014. The protocol was immunoSEQ multiplex PCR, while the TCRdb copy is restricted to in-frame clones and leaves out a portion. The data contain fewer than 25,000 clones, roughly 53% of them singletons. The TCR sequence derives from a human donor with renal cell carcinoma. Sequenced here: tumor tissue, sampled from a patient whose treatment was nephrectomy without radiotherapy.

The DNA for the CDR3 is TGCGCCAGCGCCGCCCTGGGGGTAGAAAGCTACACCTTC. It encodes CASAALGVESYTF. The rearrangement uses TRBV5-1 and TRBJ1-2, with D perhaps TRBD1 (5 bases). The CDR3 spans 13 residues. Per the germline V gene, CDR1 is SGHRS and CDR2 is YFSETQ. Trimming removed 7 bases at V and 9 bases at J, with 19 bases between.